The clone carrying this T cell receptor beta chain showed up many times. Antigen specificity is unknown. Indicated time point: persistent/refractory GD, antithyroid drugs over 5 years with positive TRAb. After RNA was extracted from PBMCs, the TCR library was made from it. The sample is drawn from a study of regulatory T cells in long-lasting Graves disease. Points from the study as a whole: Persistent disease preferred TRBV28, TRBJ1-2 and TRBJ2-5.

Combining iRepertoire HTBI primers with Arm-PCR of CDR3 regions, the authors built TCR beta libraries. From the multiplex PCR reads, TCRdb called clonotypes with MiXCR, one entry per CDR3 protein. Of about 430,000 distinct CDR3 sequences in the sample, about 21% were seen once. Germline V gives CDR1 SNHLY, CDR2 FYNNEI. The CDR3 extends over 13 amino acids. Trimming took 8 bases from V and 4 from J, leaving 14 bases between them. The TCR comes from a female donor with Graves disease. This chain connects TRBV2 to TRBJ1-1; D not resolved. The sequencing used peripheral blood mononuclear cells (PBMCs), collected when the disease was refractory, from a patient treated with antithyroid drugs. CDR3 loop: CASLPDFGTEAFF. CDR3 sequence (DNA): TGTGCCAGCTTACCCGACTTTGGCACTGAAGCTTTCTTT.